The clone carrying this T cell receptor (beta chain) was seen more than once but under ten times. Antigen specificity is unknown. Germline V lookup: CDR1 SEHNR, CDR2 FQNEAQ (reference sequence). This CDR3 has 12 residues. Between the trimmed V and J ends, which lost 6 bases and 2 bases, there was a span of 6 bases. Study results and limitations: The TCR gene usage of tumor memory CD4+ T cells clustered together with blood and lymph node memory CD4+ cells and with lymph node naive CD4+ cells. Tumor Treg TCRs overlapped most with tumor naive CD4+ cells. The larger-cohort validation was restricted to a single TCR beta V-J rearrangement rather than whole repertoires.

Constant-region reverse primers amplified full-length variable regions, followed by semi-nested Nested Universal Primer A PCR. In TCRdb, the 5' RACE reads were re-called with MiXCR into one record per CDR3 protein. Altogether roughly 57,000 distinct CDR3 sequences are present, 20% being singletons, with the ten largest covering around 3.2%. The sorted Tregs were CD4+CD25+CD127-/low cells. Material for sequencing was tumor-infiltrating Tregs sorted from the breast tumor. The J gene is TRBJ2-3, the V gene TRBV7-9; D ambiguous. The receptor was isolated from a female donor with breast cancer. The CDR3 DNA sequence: TGTGCCAGCAGGGGATCCACAGATACGCAGTATTTT. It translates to CASRGSTDTQYF.